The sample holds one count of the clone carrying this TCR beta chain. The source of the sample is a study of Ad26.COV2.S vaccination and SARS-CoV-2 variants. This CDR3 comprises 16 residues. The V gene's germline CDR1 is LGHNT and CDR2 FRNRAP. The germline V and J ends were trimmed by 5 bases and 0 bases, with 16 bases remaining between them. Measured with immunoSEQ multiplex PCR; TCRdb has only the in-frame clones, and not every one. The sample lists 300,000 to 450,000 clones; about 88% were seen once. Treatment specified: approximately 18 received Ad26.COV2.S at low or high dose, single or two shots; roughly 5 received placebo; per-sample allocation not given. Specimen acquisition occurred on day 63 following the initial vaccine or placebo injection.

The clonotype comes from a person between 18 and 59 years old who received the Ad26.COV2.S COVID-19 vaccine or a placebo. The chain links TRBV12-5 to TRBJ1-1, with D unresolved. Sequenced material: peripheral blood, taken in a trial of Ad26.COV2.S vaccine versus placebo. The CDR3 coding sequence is TGTGCTAGTGGTACGAGGTTCTGGGAAATGAACACTGAAGCTTTCTTT. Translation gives CASGTRFWEMNTEAFF. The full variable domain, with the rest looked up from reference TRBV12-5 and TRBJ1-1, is DARVTQTPRHKVTEMGQEVTMRCQPILGHNTVFWYRQTMMQGLELLAYFRNRAPLDDSGMPKDRFSAEMPDATLATLKIQPSEPRDSAVYFCASGTRFWEMNTEAFFGQGTRLTVV.